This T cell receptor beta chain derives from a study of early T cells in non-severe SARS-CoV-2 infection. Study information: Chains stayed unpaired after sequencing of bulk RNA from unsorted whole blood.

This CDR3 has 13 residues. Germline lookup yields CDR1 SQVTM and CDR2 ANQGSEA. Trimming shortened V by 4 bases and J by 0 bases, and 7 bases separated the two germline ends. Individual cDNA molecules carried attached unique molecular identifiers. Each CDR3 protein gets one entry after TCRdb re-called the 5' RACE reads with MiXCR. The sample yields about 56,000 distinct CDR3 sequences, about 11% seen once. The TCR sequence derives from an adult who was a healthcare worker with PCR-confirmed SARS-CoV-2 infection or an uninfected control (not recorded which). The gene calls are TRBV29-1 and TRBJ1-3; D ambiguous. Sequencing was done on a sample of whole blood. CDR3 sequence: CSVVPSSGNTIYF. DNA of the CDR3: TGCAGCGTTGTCCCCAGCTCTGGAAACACCATATATTTT.